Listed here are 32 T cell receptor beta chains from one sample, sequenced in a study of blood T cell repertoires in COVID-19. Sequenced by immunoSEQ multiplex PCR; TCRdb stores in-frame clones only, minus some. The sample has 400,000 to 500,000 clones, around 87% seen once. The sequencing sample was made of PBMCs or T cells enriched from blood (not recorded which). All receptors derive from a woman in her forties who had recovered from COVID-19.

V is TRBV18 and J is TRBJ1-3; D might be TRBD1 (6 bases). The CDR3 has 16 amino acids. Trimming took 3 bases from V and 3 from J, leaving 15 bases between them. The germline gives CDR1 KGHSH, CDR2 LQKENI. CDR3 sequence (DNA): TGTGCCAGCTCACCTTACCAGCAGGGGTATGGAAACACCATATATTTT. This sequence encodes CASSPYQQGYGNTIYF. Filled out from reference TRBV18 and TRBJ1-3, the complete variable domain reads NAGVMQNPRHLVRRRGQEARLRCSPMKGHSHVYWYRQLPEEGLKFMVYLQKENIIDESGMPKERFSAEFPKEGPSILRIQQVVRGDSAAYFCASSPYQQGYGNTIYFGEGSWLTVV.

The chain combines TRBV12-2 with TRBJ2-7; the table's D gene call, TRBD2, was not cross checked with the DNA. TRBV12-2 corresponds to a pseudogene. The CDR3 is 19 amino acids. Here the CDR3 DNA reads TGTGCAAGTCGCTTCAAGGTGGCTAGCGGGAGGAAATTCTCCTACGAGCAGTACTTC. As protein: CASRFKVASGRKFSYEQYF.

The CDR3 region is CASSLSTGAGNTIYF. CDR3 in DNA: TGTGCCAGCAGCTTATCGACAGGGGCTGGAAACACCATATATTTT. The rearrangement links TRBV11-2 to TRBJ1-3; 8 bases are shared with TRBD1. The V gene's germline CDR1 is SGHAT and CDR2 FQNNGV. Germline trimming cut 2 bases from V and 2 bases from J; bases unmatched to any gene: 2. This CDR3 contains 15 residues.

The CDR3 DNA follows: TGTGCCAGCAGCTTAGGACAGGGGCCTAACAATGAGCAGTTCTTC. Protein product: CASSLGQGPNNEQFF. The J gene is TRBJ2-1, the V gene TRBV7-6; TRBD1 matches 8 bases. This CDR3 comprises 15 residues. V lost 1 base, J lost 5 bases, and 4 bases stayed unmatched. CDR1 is SGHVS, CDR2 FNYEAQ, per germline.

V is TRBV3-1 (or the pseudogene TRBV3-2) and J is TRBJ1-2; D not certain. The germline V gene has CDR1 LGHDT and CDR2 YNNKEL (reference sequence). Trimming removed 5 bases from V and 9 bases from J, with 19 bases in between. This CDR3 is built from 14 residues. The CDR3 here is CASSNRQDAMSYTF. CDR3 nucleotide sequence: TGTGCCAGCAGCAACCGACAAGACGCTATGAGCTACACCTTC.

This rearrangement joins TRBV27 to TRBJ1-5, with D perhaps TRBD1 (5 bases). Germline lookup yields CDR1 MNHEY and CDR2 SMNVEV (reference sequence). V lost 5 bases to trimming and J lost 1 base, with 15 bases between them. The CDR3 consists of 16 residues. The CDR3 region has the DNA TGTGCCAGCAGTCCCATTGGGGGGATCAGCAATCAGCCCCAGCATTTT. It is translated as CASSPIGGISNQPQHF.

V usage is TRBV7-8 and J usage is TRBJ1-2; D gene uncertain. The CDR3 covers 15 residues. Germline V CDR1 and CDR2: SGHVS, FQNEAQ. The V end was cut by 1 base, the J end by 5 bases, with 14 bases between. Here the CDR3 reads CASSLDRSPPYGYTF. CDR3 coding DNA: TGTGCCAGCAGCTTAGATCGGAGTCCTCCTTATGGCTACACCTTC.

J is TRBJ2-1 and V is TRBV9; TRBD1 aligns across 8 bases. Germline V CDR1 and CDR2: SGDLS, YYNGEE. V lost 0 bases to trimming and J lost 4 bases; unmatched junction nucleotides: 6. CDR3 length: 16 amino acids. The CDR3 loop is CASSVGQGAAYNEQFF. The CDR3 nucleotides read TGTGCCAGCAGCGTAGGGCAGGGGGCAGCATACAATGAGCAGTTCTTC.

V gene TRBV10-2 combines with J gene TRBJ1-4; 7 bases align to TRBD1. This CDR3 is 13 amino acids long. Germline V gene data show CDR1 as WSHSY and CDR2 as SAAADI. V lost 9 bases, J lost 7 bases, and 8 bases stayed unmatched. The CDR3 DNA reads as TGCGCCAGTCAAAGGGGGCGAGGTGAAAAACTGTTTTTT. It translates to CASQRGRGEKLFF.

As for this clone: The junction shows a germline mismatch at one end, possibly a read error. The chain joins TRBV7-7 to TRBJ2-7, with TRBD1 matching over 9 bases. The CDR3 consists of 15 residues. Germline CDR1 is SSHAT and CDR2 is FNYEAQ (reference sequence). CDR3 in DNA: TGTGCTAGCAGCTTGGGGACAGGGACGGCCTACGAGCAGTACTTC. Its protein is CASSLGTGTAYEQYF. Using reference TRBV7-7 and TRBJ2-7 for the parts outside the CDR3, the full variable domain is GAGVSQSPRYKVTKRGQDVTLRCDPISSHATLYWYQQALGQGPEFLTYFNYEAQPDKSGLPSDRFSAERPEGSISTLTIQRTEQRDSAMYRCASSLGTGTAYEQYFGPGTRLTVT.

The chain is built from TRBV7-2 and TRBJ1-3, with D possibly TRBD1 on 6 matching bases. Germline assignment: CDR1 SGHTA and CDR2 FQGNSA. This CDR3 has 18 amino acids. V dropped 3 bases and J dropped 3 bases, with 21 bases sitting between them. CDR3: CASSLHRVLEGFGNTIYF. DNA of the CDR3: TGTGCCAGCAGCTTGCACAGGGTTCTAGAGGGGTTTGGAAACACCATATATTTT.

The DNA for the CDR3 is TGTGCCAGCAGCTTGAGGGGGGAGCAGTACTTC. Translated: CASSLRGEQYF. The chain has TRBV5-6 and TRBJ2-7; the D gene is possibly TRBD1 (6 bases). With 1 base removed from V and 7 bases from J, the gap between germline ends came to 6 bases. Germline CDR1 is SGHDT and CDR2 is YYEEEE. This CDR3 region has 11 residues.

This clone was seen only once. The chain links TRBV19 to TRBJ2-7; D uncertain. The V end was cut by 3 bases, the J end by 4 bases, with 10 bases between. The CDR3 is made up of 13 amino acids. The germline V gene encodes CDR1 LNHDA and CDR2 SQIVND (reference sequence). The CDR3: CASSMGPLYEQYF. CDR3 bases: TGTGCCAGTAGTATGGGCCCACTTTACGAGCAGTACTTC.

The CDR3: CASSPGAGTSYGYTF. Here the CDR3 DNA reads TGTGCCAGCTCACCAGGGGCAGGGACTAGCTATGGCTACACCTTC. This chain connects TRBV18 to TRBJ1-2; D perhaps matches TRBD1 (5 bases). The V and J ends lost 2 bases and 4 bases respectively, with 14 bases between them. Germline-derived CDR1 and CDR2 are KGHSH and LQKENI. CDR3 length equals 15 residues.

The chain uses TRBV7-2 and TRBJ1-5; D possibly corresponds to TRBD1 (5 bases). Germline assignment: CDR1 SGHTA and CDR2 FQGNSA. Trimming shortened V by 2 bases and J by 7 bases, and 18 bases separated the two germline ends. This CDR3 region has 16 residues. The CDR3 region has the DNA TGTGCCAGCAGCTTAATGGGCCGGGGGGGTGGCCAGCCCCAGCATTTT. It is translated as CASSLMGRGGGQPQHF.

The CDR3 sequence: CSASAPPASTEQYF. DNA of the CDR3: TGCAGTGCTAGTGCCCCCCCCGCGAGTACCGAGCAGTACTTC. The V gene is TRBV20-1, the J gene TRBJ2-7; no reliable D call. The germline gives CDR1 DFQATT, CDR2 SNEGSKA (reference sequence). Trimming removed 3 bases from V and 6 bases from J, with 18 bases in between. The CDR3 has 14 residues.

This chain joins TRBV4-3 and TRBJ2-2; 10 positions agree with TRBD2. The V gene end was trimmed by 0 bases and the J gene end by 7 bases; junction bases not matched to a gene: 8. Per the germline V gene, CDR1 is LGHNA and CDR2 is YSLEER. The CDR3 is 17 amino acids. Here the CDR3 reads CASSQESLAGAGGELFF. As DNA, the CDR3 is TGCGCCAGCAGCCAAGAATCCCTAGCGGGAGCAGGCGGGGAGCTGTTTTTT.

The CDR3 coding sequence is TGTGCCAGCAGCTCGGCGGGGGGTACGATCCTCTATGGCTACACCTTC. It is translated as CASSSAGGTILYGYTF. This chain joins TRBV6-2 or TRBV6-3 and TRBJ1-2, with D maybe TRBD1 (5 bases). The CDR3 runs to 16 residues. Looked up from germline, CDR1 is MNHEY and CDR2 is SVGEGT. V was pared by 6 bases and J by 4 bases, with 21 bases between.

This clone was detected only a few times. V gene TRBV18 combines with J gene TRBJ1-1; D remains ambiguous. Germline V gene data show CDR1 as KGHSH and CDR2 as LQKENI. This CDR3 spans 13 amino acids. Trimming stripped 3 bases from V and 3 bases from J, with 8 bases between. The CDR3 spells CASSPNSDTEAFF. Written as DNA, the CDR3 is TGTGCCAGCTCACCTAATTCTGACACTGAAGCTTTCTTT.

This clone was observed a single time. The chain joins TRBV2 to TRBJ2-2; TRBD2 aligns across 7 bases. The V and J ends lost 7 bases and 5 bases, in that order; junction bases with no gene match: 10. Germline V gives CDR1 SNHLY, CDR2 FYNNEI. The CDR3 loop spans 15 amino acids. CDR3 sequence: CASMSGKGWTGELFF. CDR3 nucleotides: TGTGCCAGCATGAGCGGGAAAGGATGGACCGGGGAGCTGTTTTTT. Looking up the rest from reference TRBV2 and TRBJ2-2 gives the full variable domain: EPEVTQTPSHQVTQMGQEVILRCVPISNHLYFYWYRQILGQKVEFLVSFYNNEISEKSEIFDDQFSVERPDGSNFTLKIRSTKLEDSAMYFCASMSGKGWTGELFFGEGSRLTVL.

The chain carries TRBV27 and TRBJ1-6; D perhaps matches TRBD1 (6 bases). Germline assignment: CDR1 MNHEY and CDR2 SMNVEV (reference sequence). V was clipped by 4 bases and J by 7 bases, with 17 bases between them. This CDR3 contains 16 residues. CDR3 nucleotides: TGTGCCAGCAGTTCACAGGGTCATCGTCTCAATTCACCCCTCCACTTT. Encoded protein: CASSSQGHRLNSPLHF.

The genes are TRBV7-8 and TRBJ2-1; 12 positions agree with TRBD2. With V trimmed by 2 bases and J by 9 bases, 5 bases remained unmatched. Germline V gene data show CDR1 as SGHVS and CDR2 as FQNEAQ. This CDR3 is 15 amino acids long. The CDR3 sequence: CASSLRLAGVSEQFF. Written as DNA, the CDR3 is TGTGCCAGCAGCTTAAGACTAGCGGGAGTAAGTGAGCAGTTCTTC.

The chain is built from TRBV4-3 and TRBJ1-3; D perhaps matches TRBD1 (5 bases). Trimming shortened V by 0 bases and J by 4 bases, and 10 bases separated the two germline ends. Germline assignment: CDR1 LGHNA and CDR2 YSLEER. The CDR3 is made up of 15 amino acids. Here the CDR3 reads CASSQDRQFGNTIYF. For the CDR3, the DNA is TGCGCCAGCAGCCAAGACCGACAGTTCGGAAACACCATATATTTT.

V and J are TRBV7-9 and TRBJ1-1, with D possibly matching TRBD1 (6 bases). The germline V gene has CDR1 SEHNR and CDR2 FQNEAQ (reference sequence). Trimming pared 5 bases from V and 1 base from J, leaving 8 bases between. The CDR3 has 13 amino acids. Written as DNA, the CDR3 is TGTGCCAGCAGCATGGGACAGAACACTGAAGCTTTCTTT. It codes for CASSMGQNTEAFF.

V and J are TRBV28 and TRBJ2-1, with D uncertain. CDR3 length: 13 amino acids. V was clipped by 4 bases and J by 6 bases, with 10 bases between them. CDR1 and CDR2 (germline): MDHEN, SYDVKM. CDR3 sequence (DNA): TGTGCCAGCAGTTCAGGATTTATCAATGAGCAGTTCTTC. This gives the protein CASSSGFINEQFF.

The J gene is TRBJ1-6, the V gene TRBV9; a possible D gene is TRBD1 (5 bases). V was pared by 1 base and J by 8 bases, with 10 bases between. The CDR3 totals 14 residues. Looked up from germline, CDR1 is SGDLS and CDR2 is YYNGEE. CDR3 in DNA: TGTGCCAGCAGCGTACAGGGAAATCATTCACCCCTCCACTTT. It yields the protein CASSVQGNHSPLHF.

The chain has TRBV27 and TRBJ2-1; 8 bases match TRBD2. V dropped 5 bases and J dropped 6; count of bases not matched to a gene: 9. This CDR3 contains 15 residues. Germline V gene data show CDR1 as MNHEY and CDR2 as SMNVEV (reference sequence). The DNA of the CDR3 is TGTGCCAGCAGTCCGACCGGGGGGGGACCCAATGAGCAGTTCTTC. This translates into CASSPTGGGPNEQFF.

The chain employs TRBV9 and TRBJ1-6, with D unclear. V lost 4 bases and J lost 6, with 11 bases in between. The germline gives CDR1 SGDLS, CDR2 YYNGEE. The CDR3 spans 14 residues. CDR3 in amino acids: CASSYEAGNSPLHF. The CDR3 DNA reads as TGTGCCAGCAGCTATGAGGCTGGTAATTCACCCCTCCACTTT. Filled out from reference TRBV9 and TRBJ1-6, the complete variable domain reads DSGVTQTPKHLITATGQRVTLRCSPRSGDLSVYWYQQSLDQGLQFLIQYYNGEERAKGNILERFSAQQFPDLHSELNLSSLELGDSALYFCASSYEAGNSPLHFGNGTRLTVT.

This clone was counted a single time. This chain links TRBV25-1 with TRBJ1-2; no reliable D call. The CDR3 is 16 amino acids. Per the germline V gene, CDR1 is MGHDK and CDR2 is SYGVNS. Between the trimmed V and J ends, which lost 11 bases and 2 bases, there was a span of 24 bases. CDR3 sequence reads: CASLPPGGTENYGYTF. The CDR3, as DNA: TGTGCCTCGCTTCCCCCGGGAGGAACAGAAAACTATGGCTACACCTTC.

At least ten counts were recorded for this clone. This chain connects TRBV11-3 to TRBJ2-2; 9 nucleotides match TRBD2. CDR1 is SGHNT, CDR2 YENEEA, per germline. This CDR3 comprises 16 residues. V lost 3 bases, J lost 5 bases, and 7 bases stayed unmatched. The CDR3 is CASSFPGLARTGELFF. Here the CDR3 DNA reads TGTGCCAGCAGCTTTCCGGGACTAGCTAGAACCGGGGAGCTGTTTTTT.

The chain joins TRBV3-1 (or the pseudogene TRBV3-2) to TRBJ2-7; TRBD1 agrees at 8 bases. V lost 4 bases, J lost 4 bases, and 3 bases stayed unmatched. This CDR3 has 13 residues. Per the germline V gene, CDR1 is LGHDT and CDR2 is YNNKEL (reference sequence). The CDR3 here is CASSPGQVYEQYF. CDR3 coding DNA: TGTGCCAGCAGCCCGGGACAGGTTTACGAGCAGTACTTC.

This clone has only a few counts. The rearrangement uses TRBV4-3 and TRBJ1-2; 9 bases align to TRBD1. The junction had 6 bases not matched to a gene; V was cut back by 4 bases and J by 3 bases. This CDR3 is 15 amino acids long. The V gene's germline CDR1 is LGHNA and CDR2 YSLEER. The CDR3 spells CASSPRDRADYGYTF. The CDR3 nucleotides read TGCGCCAGCAGCCCCCGGGACAGGGCTGACTATGGCTACACCTTC.